The 27 T cell receptor beta chains presented below share a single source sample, sequenced in a study of T cell responses to AZD1222 COVID-19 vaccine. TCRdb's table, derived via immunoSEQ multiplex PCR, lists solely in-frame clones and lacks some. The data show 100,000 or so clones, about 83% seen once. The sequenced sample was peripheral blood, obtained on day 0 of AZD1222 vaccination. The source is an adult in good health.

CDR3: CASVGQPQHF. CDR3 coding DNA: TGCGCCAGCGTAGGTCAGCCCCAGCATTTT. This chain links TRBV23-1 with TRBJ1-5; no clear D. TRBV23-1 is reported as an ORF; its role is uncertain. The CDR3 extends over 10 amino acids. V lost 8 bases and J 6 bases, leaving 5 bases between the germline ends.

This clone has just one count. The chain uses TRBV14 and TRBJ2-1; perhaps TRBD1 as D (6 bases). The germline V and J ends were trimmed by 0 bases and 0 bases, with 27 bases remaining between them. The CDR3 length is 22 residues. Germline V gene lookup returns CDR1 SGHDN and CDR2 FVKESK. CDR3 protein: CASSQDYFYAKTGLGSYNEQFF. CDR3 bases: TGTGCCAGCAGCCAAGATTATTTCTATGCTAAGACAGGTCTAGGCTCCTACAATGAGCAGTTCTTC. Full variable domain (rest looked up from reference TRBV14 and TRBJ2-1): EAGVTQFPSHSVIEKGQTVTLRCDPISGHDNLYWYRRVMGKEIKFLLHFVKESKQDESGMPNNRFLAERTGGTYSTLKVQPAELEDSGVYFCASSQDYFYAKTGLGSYNEQFFGPGTRLTVL.

The V call is TRBV11-2, the J call TRBJ2-7; the D is unclear. This CDR3 has 12 amino acids. Germline V CDR1 and CDR2: SGHAT, FQNNGV. V was pared by 1 base and J by 5 bases, with 6 bases between. The DNA for the CDR3 is TGTGCCAGCAGCTTAGTCCTCGACGAGCAGTACTTC. Its translation is CASSLVLDEQYF.

The chain joins TRBV7-9 to TRBJ1-2; D gene ambiguous. The V end lost 8 bases, the J end lost 8 bases, and 12 bases lay between the germline ends. Germline V CDR1 and CDR2: SEHNR, FQNEAQ (reference sequence). The CDR3 is made up of 11 amino acids. Here the CDR3 reads CASRLGWGYTF. In DNA, the CDR3 is TGTGCCAGCCGACTCGGGTGGGGCTACACCTTC.

The J gene is TRBJ2-1, the V gene TRBV15, with 8 bases fitting TRBD2. V gave up 1 base and J gave up 8 bases; unmatched junction bases: 7. This CDR3 is 15 amino acids long. Germline V CDR1 and CDR2: LNHNV, YYDKDF (reference sequence). The CDR3 DNA sequence: TGTGCCACCAGCAGAGGTAGCGGGGTTCTCCATGAGCAGTTCTTC. Protein product: CATSRGSGVLHEQFF.

V is TRBV4-2 and J is TRBJ2-3, with 8 bases identical to TRBD2. Germline CDR1 is LGHNA and CDR2 is YNFKEQ. Germline trimming cut 4 bases from V and 0 bases from J; bases unmatched to any gene: 9. The CDR3 loop spans 17 amino acids. Written as DNA, the CDR3 is TGTGCCAGCAGCCGCCCCGGCGGGGGGAGTAGCACAGATACGCAGTATTTT. Translated, it gives CASSRPGGGSSTDTQYF.

The chain joins TRBV5-8 to TRBJ1-5; D not resolved. Trimming took off 1 base at V and 1 base at J, with 3 bases between the two ends. In germline, CDR1 is SGHTS, CDR2 YDEGEE. This CDR3 spans 13 amino acids. The CDR3 coding sequence is TGTGCCAGCAGCTTGCCAAGCAATCAGCCCCAGCATTTT. Its protein product is CASSLPSNQPQHF.

The DNA for the CDR3 is TGTGCCAGCAGCCAAGGGGGTGACCGGGCCTTGAGCTCCTACGAGCAGTACTTC. Residues: CASSQGGDRALSSYEQYF. This chain connects TRBV21-1 to TRBJ2-7. TRBV21-1 constitutes a pseudogene. The CDR3 covers 18 residues.

This chain uses TRBV9 with TRBJ1-1; 7 nucleotides agree with TRBD1. CDR3 length: 13 amino acids. V trimming: 1 base; J trimming: 5 bases; junction bases outside the gene matches: 2. Germline V gives CDR1 SGDLS, CDR2 YYNGEE. CDR3 amino acids: CASSVTGETEAFF. The DNA of the CDR3 is TGTGCCAGCAGCGTAACAGGGGAAACTGAAGCTTTCTTT.

In this sample, this clone turned up a few times. The rearrangement joins TRBV18 to TRBJ2-7; tentatively, D is TRBD1 or TRBD2 (6 bases each). V was clipped by 3 bases and J by 0 bases, with 12 bases between them. From germline, CDR1 is KGHSH and CDR2 LQKENI. The CDR3 has 15 residues. This CDR3 is CASSPRDIASYEQYF. CDR3 nucleotides: TGTGCCAGCTCACCGCGGGACATTGCCTCCTACGAGCAGTACTTC.

The chain has TRBV29-1 and TRBJ1-1, with 8 bases lining up with TRBD1. The CDR3 extends over 13 amino acids. V was pared by 5 bases and J by 6 bases, with 8 bases of the junction left unmatched. Germline-derived CDR1 and CDR2 are SQVTM and ANQGSEA. CDR3 amino acids: CSVSGQGRAEAFF. CDR3 DNA: TGCAGCGTTTCCGGACAGGGCCGGGCTGAAGCTTTCTTT.

The V gene is TRBV5-6, the J gene TRBJ1-2, with 7 bases aligning to TRBD1. The CDR3 has 17 amino acids. Germline CDR1 reads SGHDT; CDR2 reads YYEEEE. V lost 2 bases to trimming and J lost 1 base; unmatched junction nucleotides: 11. The CDR3: CASSFDRDDPLNYGYTF. The CDR3 nucleotides are TGTGCCAGCAGCTTTGACAGGGACGACCCTCTTAACTATGGCTACACCTTC. Full variable domain (outside the CDR3, taken from reference TRBV5-6 and TRBJ1-2): DAGVTQSPTHLIKTRGQQVTLRCSPKSGHDTVSWYQQALGQGPQFIFQYYEEEERQRGNFPDRFSGHQFPNYSSELNVNALLLGDSALYLCASSFDRDDPLNYGYTFGSGTRLTVV.

The chain carries TRBV4-1 and TRBJ1-4, with D possibly being TRBD1 (5 bases). Germline CDR1 reads MGHRA; CDR2 reads YSYEKL. This CDR3 is 17 amino acids long. V lost 4 bases, J lost 8 bases, and 23 bases lay in between. This CDR3 is CASSLGTPRGGNEKLFF. CDR3 DNA: TGCGCCAGCAGCCTCGGGACGCCACGCGGGGGGAACGAAAAACTGTTTTTT.

This chain uses TRBV12-3 or TRBV12-4 with TRBJ1-5, with a possible D match to TRBD1 (6 bases). The length of the CDR3 is 13 residues. V was trimmed by 2 bases and J by 6 bases, leaving 8 bases between them. The CDR3 DNA reads as TGTGCCAGCAGTTTAACAGGGCTTCAGCCCCAGCATTTT. This gives the protein CASSLTGLQPQHF.

The chain joins TRBV5-1 to TRBJ2-5; 8 bases align to TRBD2. Per germline, CDR1 SGHRS and CDR2 YFSETQ. After removal of 5 bases from V and 4 bases from J, the junction contained 13 bases not matched to a gene. The CDR3 is made up of 16 amino acids. The CDR3 sequence is CASSLLLAGGGETQYF. The CDR3 bases are TGCGCCAGCAGTCTCCTCCTCGCGGGAGGAGGAGAGACCCAGTACTTC.

Written as DNA, the CDR3 is TGTGCCACCAGCAGAGTGTACGCGAGTGAAAAACTGTTTTTT. Encoded protein: CATSRVYASEKLFF. This sequence joins TRBV15 and TRBJ1-4; no firm D call. Trimming took off 1 base at V and 7 bases at J, with 10 bases between the two ends. CDR3 length: 14 residues. The germline gives CDR1 LNHNV, CDR2 YYDKDF (reference sequence).

This chain joins TRBV19 and TRBJ2-7; TRBD1 matches 8 bases. The CDR3 runs 14 residues. Germline CDR1 is LNHDA and CDR2 is SQIVND (reference sequence). With 6 bases clipped from V and 4 bases from J, the junction kept 8 bases outside the gene matches. The CDR3 bases are TGTGCCAGTAGAGCGGACAGGGCCGAATACGAGCAGTACTTC. Translation: CASRADRAEYEQYF.

The chain couples TRBV2 to TRBJ1-5; the D is unclear. Between the trimmed V and J ends, which lost 1 base and 0 bases, there was a span of 7 bases. Per germline, CDR1 SNHLY and CDR2 FYNNEI. CDR3 length: 15 residues. The CDR3 nucleotides are TGTGCCAGCAGTGAAGGGAGCAATAGCAATCAGCCCCAGCATTTT. Translation: CASSEGSNSNQPQHF.

The chain has TRBV6-5 and TRBJ1-1; D perhaps matches TRBD1 (5 bases). Per germline, CDR1 MNHEY and CDR2 SVGAGI. The length of the CDR3 is 13 residues. V gave up 4 bases and J gave up 1 base, with 7 bases separating them. The CDR3 region has the DNA TGTGCCAGCAGTTCTGACAGGAACACTGAAGCTTTCTTT. It yields the protein CASSSDRNTEAFF.

The chain employs TRBV24-1 and TRBJ2-1; D is unresolved. The CDR3 loop spans 14 amino acids. Trimming shortened V by 5 bases and J by 7 bases, and 14 bases separated the two germline ends. CDR1 and CDR2 from the germline V gene are KGHDR and SFDVKD. CDR3 in amino acids: CATSGSSGRNEQFF. The CDR3 coding sequence is TGTGCCACCAGTGGATCCTCAGGTCGGAATGAGCAGTTCTTC.

The genes are TRBV6-2 or TRBV6-3 and TRBJ1-5; D remains ambiguous. CDR1 and CDR2 (germline): MNHEY, SVGEGT. The length of the CDR3 is 17 residues. The germline V and J ends were trimmed by 2 bases and 3 bases, with 17 bases remaining between them. The CDR3 coding sequence is TGTGCCAGCAGTTACCCGCCGGGGAGGCGGAACAATCAGCCCCAGCATTTT. It encodes CASSYPPGRRNNQPQHF.

The gene calls are TRBV3-1 (or the pseudogene TRBV3-2) and TRBJ1-2; weak D call: TRBD1 (5 bases). V lost 3 bases and J 8 bases, leaving 16 bases between the germline ends. The CDR3 has 14 amino acids. Per the germline V gene, CDR1 is LGHDT and CDR2 is YNNKEL (reference sequence). CDR3: CASSQQGIGGGYTF. The CDR3 coding sequence is TGTGCCAGCAGCCAGCAGGGCATAGGAGGGGGCTACACCTTC.

This clone was seen only a few times. The genes are TRBV29-1 and TRBJ2-7, with D possibly called TRBD1 or TRBD2 (6 bases each). Looked up from germline, CDR1 is SQVTM and CDR2 is ANQGSEA. Trimming shortened V by 4 bases and J by 0 bases, and 16 bases separated the two germline ends. The CDR3 sequence is 15 residues long. As DNA, the CDR3 is TGCAGCGTTGTTTCTGCACAGGGAGGCTCCTACGAGCAGTACTTC. Its protein product is CSVVSAQGGSYEQYF.

The rearrangement links TRBV5-6 to TRBJ1-4, with D possibly matching TRBD1 (5 bases). This CDR3 comprises 18 residues. Germline V gives CDR1 SGHDT, CDR2 YYEEEE. The ends were cut back, 4 bases at V and 0 bases at J, with 19 bases in the middle. This chain's CDR3 is CASSLRRGRSATNEKLFF. CDR3 coding DNA: TGTGCCAGCAGCCTTCGGCGGGGCCGGAGTGCAACTAATGAAAAACTGTTTTTT.

The chain carries TRBV9 and TRBJ1-4; 7 bases line up with TRBD1. J gave up 8 bases and V 0 bases, and 10 bases lay outside the gene matches. The CDR3 length is 16 residues. The germline CDR1 and CDR2 sequences are SGDLS and YYNGEE. CDR3 in amino acids: CASSVARGGAGEKLFF. The CDR3 DNA follows: TGTGCCAGCAGCGTAGCCAGGGGGGGCGCGGGAGAAAAACTGTTTTTT.

This clone was seen just once. The chain carries TRBV6-2 or TRBV6-3 and TRBJ2-1, with a possible D match to TRBD1 (5 bases). In germline, CDR1 is MNHEY, CDR2 SVGEGT. Deletions cut 0 bases from V and 7 bases from J, with 7 bases between. The CDR3 covers 13 residues. The CDR3 region has the DNA TGTGCCAGCAGTTACTCAGGGGAAAATGAGCAGTTCTTC. It is translated as CASSYSGENEQFF.

This rearrangement joins TRBV28 to TRBJ1-5, with a weak D call TRBD1 (5 bases). Germline lookup yields CDR1 MDHEN and CDR2 SYDVKM. With 6 bases removed from V and 4 bases from J, the gap between germline ends came to 13 bases. This CDR3 comprises 14 residues. The CDR3 region is CASSMGGVNQPQHF. The CDR3 DNA follows: TGTGCCAGCAGCATGGGGGGGGTTAATCAGCCCCAGCATTTT.